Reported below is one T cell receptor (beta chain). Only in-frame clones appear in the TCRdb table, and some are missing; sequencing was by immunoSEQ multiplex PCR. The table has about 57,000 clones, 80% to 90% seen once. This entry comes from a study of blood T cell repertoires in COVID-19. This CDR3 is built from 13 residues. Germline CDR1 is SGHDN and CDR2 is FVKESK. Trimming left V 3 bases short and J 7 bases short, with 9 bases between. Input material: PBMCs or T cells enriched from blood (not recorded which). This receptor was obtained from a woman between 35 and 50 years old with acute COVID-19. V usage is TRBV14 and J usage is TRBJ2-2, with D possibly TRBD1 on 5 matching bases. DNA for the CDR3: TGTGCCAGCAGCCAGGGGCTAATCGGGGAGCTGTTTTTT. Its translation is CASSQGLIGELFF. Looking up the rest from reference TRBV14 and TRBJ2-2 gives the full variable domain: EAGVTQFPSHSVIEKGQTVTLRCDPISGHDNLYWYRRVMGKEIKFLLHFVKESKQDESGMPNNRFLAERTGGTYSTLKVQPAELEDSGVYFCASSQGLIGELFFGEGSRLTVL.